Presented here are 5 T cell receptor beta chains from one specimen sequenced in a study of blood T cell repertoires in COVID-19. This table comes from immunoSEQ multiplex PCR, and its TCRdb copy is limited to in-frame clones, with some not included. The sample includes under 300,000 clones, 70% to 85% of them seen just once. Sequencing was done on a sample of peripheral blood. These receptors were collected from a woman in her thirties or forties who had recovered from COVID-19.

CDR3 amino acids: CASSLTGRAGGELFF. The CDR3 nucleotides read TGTGCCAGCAGCTTAACGGGCAGGGCAGGCGGGGAGCTGTTTTTT. V and J are TRBV7-2 and TRBJ2-2; D is perhaps TRBD1 (5 bases). Per germline, CDR1 SGHTA and CDR2 FQGNSA. The CDR3 is 15 amino acids. V was trimmed by 2 bases and J by 7 bases, leaving 14 bases between them.

This clone was seen only once. The chain recombines TRBV28 with TRBJ1-4; a weak D match, TRBD1 (5 bases). Germline lookup yields CDR1 MDHEN and CDR2 SYDVKM. V lost 5 bases and J lost 8, with 15 bases in between. This CDR3 region has 14 residues. CDR3 bases: TGTGCCAGCAGTCTCCCGGGGGAACGGGAAAAACTGTTTTTT. This codes for CASSLPGEREKLFF. The whole variable domain, filled in from reference TRBV28 and TRBJ1-4, reads DVKVTQSSRYLVKRTGEKVFLECVQDMDHENMFWYRQDPGLGLRLIYFSYDVKMKEKGDIPEGYSVSREKKERFSLILESASTNQTSMYLCASSLPGEREKLFFGSGTQLSVL.

This clone was detected only once. V and J are TRBV12-3 or TRBV12-4 and TRBJ1-6, with D possibly TRBD1 on 6 matching bases. The CDR3 is 13 amino acids. Trimming shortened V by 6 bases and J by 9 bases, and 12 bases separated the two germline ends. The CDR3 reads CASRVQGSSPLHF. DNA of the CDR3: TGTGCCAGCAGGGTACAGGGCTCTTCACCCCTCCACTTT.

The chain couples TRBV5-1 to TRBJ2-7; D perhaps matches TRBD1 (6 bases). V shed 2 bases and J shed 7 bases, with 16 bases lying between them. The CDR3 consists of 14 residues. Germline CDR1 reads SGHRS; CDR2 reads YFSETQ. The CDR3 DNA reads as TGCGCCAGCAGCTTTTCCCAACAGGGAAAAGAGCAGTACTTC. Its protein is CASSFSQQGKEQYF.

The rearrangement uses TRBV4-1 and TRBJ1-4, with D maybe TRBD1 (5 bases). Trimming pared 4 bases from V and 2 bases from J, leaving 11 bases between. Germline V lookup: CDR1 MGHRA, CDR2 YSYEKL. The CDR3 covers 15 residues. The CDR3 loop reads CASSPVGGTNEKLFF. The CDR3 DNA reads as TGCGCCAGCAGCCCCGTCGGGGGGACTAATGAAAAACTGTTTTTT.